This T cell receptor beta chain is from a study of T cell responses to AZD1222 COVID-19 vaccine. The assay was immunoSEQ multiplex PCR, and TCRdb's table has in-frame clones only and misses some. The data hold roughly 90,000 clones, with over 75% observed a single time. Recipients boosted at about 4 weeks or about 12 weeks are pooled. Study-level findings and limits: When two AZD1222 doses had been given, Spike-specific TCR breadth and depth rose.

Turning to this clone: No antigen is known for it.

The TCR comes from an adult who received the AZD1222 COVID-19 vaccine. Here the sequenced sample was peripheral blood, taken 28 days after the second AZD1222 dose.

The CDR3 DNA reads TGCGCCAGCAGCCAAGACGGGAACACTGAAGCTTTCTTT. Its translation: CASSQDGNTEAFF. This sequence joins TRBV4-3 and TRBJ1-1; D is ambiguous. The CDR3 totals 13 residues. The V gene's germline CDR1 is LGHNA and CDR2 YSLEER. Trimming shortened V by 0 bases and J by 1 base, and 3 bases separated the two germline ends.